The 26 T cell receptor beta chains reported below all come from one sample, sequenced in a study of neoadjuvant anti-PD-1 for oral cavity cancer. Time point specified: after neoadjuvant nivolumab, at surgical resection. The protocol was immunoSEQ multiplex PCR, while the TCRdb copy is restricted to in-frame clones and leaves out a portion. Of 35,000 to 50,000 clones listed, 60% to 80% are singletons. The sample in question was PBMCs, obtained after nivolumab (anti-PD-1) treatment. These receptors all come from a person aged 35-79 years with oral cavity squamous cell carcinoma.

V and J are TRBV11-2 and TRBJ2-5, with D tentatively TRBD1 or TRBD2 (5 bases each). The germline V and J ends were trimmed by 5 bases and 2 bases, with 9 bases remaining between them. The CDR3 spans 13 residues. Germline values: CDR1 SGHAT, CDR2 FQNNGV. The CDR3 loop is CASSLGPQETQYF. CDR3 DNA sequence: TGTGCCAGCAGCCTGGGACCACAAGAGACCCAGTACTTC. The full variable domain, its missing parts supplied by reference TRBV11-2 and TRBJ2-5, is EAGVAQSPRYKIIEKRQSVAFWCNPISGHATLYWYQQILGQGPKLLIQFQNNGVVDDSQLPKDRFSAERLKGVDSTLKIQPAKLEDSAVYLCASSLGPQETQYFGPGTRLLVL.

The chain couples TRBV5-6 to TRBJ2-2, with D possibly matching TRBD1 (6 bases). The V gene lost 4 bases and the J gene lost 7 bases, with 17 bases spanning the gap. The CDR3 runs 15 residues. Germline assignment: CDR1 SGHDT and CDR2 YYEEEE. CDR3 protein: CASSNPQQGIGELFF. The CDR3 DNA follows: TGTGCCAGCAGCAACCCTCAACAGGGCATCGGGGAGCTGTTTTTT.

This chain connects TRBV21-1 to TRBJ1-2. TRBV21-1 is a pseudogene segment. This CDR3 comprises 13 residues. The CDR3 here is CASSKEGRGGYTF. The CDR3 DNA reads as TGTGCCAGCAGCAAAGAAGGCCGAGGCGGCTACACCTTC.

J is TRBJ1-6 and V is TRBV12-5; TRBD1 is a possible D gene (6 bases). The CDR3 covers 15 residues. The germline V and J ends were trimmed by 1 base and 13 bases, with 17 bases remaining between them. Germline V lookup: CDR1 LGHNT, CDR2 FRNRAP. DNA for the CDR3: TGTGCTAGTGGTTTGGGAGACAGGTTTTGGAATCCCCTCCACTTT. It encodes CASGLGDRFWNPLHF.

This chain links TRBV10-3 with TRBJ2-7, with 8 positions matching TRBD2. The CDR3 length is 11 residues. CDR1 is ENHRY and CDR2 is SYGVKD in the germline V gene. CDR3 sequence (DNA): TGTGCAGCGGGGGTTTCCTACGAGCAGTACTTC. Protein sequence: CAAGVSYEQYF.

This clone was counted a single time. Here the CDR3 reads CASSLRGGSSYNEQFF. The CDR3 nucleotides read TGTGCCAGCAGCTTACGAGGCGGTAGCTCCTACAATGAGCAGTTCTTC. This chain uses TRBV7-3 with TRBJ2-1; D gene ambiguous. Trimming left V 2 bases short and J 0 bases short, with 11 bases between. Germline CDR1 and CDR2: SGHTA and FQGTGA. The CDR3 contains 16 residues. Full variable domain (outside the CDR3, taken from reference TRBV7-3 and TRBJ2-1): GAGVSQTPSNKVTEKGKYVELRCDPISGHTALYWYRQSLGQGPEFLIYFQGTGAADDSGLPNDRFFAVRPEGSVSTLKIQRTERGDSAVYLCASSLRGGSSYNEQFFGPGTRLTVL.

V usage is TRBV29-1 and J usage is TRBJ2-3, with unresolved D. This CDR3 has 12 amino acids. From germline, CDR1 is SQVTM and CDR2 ANQGSEA. The V end was cut by 7 bases, the J end by 3 bases, with 11 bases between. CDR3 amino acids: CSERRATDTQYF. The CDR3 DNA reads TGCAGCGAGAGGAGAGCTACAGATACGCAGTATTTT.

The gene calls are TRBV18 and TRBJ1-1; D unclear. Trimming removed 1 base at V and 5 bases at J, with 26 bases between. CDR1 and CDR2 (germline): KGHSH, LQKENI. The CDR3 spans 19 residues. The CDR3 sequence is CASSPRVRRGLGRGTEAFF. CDR3 nucleotides: TGTGCCAGCTCACCACGAGTCAGGCGAGGGTTAGGGCGTGGGACTGAAGCTTTCTTT.

The chain links TRBV19 to TRBJ2-3; a weak D match, TRBD2 (5 bases). V was cut by 4 bases and J by 2 bases, with 10 bases left in between. The CDR3 covers 14 residues. Looked up from germline, CDR1 is LNHDA and CDR2 is SQIVND (reference sequence). The CDR3 region is CASSNSDATDTQYF. The CDR3 nucleotides are TGTGCCAGTAGTAATAGCGACGCCACAGATACGCAGTATTTT. Supplemented by reference TRBV19 and TRBJ2-3, the full variable domain reads DGGITQSPKYLFRKEGQNVTLSCEQNLNHDAMYWYRQDPGQGLRLIYYSQIVNDFQKGDIAEGYSVSREKKESFPLTVTSAQKNPTAFYLCASSNSDATDTQYFGPGTRLTVL.

V gene TRBV4-1 combines with J gene TRBJ2-1; no clear D gene. In germline, CDR1 is MGHRA, CDR2 YSYEKL. There are 14 residues in the CDR3. Deletions cut 4 bases from V and 2 bases from J, with 9 bases between. The CDR3, as DNA: TGCGCCAGCAGCCTCGCCGCTCCCTACAATGAGCAGTTCTTC. Residues: CASSLAAPYNEQFF.

The chain combines TRBV14 with TRBJ1-2, with D hard to call. CDR3 size: 13 residues. Trimming removed 1 base from V and 4 bases from J, with 7 bases in between. Germline V lookup: CDR1 SGHDN, CDR2 FVKESK. The CDR3 spells CASSQGLTYGYTF. The DNA for the CDR3 is TGTGCCAGCAGCCAAGGGCTGACCTATGGCTACACCTTC.

The J gene is TRBJ1-5, the V gene TRBV28, with 8 bases fitting TRBD1. Germline assignment: CDR1 MDHEN and CDR2 SYDVKM. J gave up 7 bases and V 3 bases, and 20 bases lay outside the gene matches. The CDR3 length is 19 residues. The CDR3 protein is CASSLYASYSGTGHQPQHF. CDR3 nucleotide sequence: TGTGCCAGCAGTTTGTACGCATCTTACTCCGGGACAGGTCACCAGCCCCAGCATTTT.

This chain joins TRBV19 and TRBJ2-6; D is uncertain. The length of the CDR3 is 15 residues. The ends were cut back, 5 bases at V and 0 bases at J, with 8 bases in the middle. Germline V gene lookup returns CDR1 LNHDA and CDR2 SQIVND (reference sequence). The CDR3 DNA reads TGTGCCAGTAGTCTCTCGATCTCTGGGGCCAACGTCCTGACTTTC. Amino acids: CASSLSISGANVLTF.

In its sample, this clone was seen once. The chain is built from TRBV6-5 and TRBJ1-1; D is undetermined. The CDR3 length is 13 residues. V was shortened by 4 bases and J by 1 base, with 7 bases between the two germline ends. Per germline, CDR1 MNHEY and CDR2 SVGAGI. The CDR3 loop reads CASSLGGNTEAFF. In DNA, the CDR3 is TGTGCCAGCAGTTTAGGAGGGAACACTGAAGCTTTCTTT.

This clone is labeled as medium-sized. V is TRBV6-5 and J is TRBJ2-5; TRBD1 might be the D (5 bases). There are 14 residues in the CDR3. The ends were cut back, 0 bases at V and 5 bases at J, with 10 bases in the middle. Per the germline V gene, CDR1 is MNHEY and CDR2 is SVGAGI. The CDR3 nucleotides are TGTGCCAGCAGTTACTCGCAGGGTTGGGAGACCCAGTACTTC. It encodes CASSYSQGWETQYF.

This clone rates as medium-sized (0.01 to 0.1%). The chain's CDR3 is CASSPTSLNTEAFF. The CDR3 region has the DNA TGTGCCAGCAGCCCAACCTCTTTGAACACTGAAGCTTTCTTT. The chain uses TRBV2 and TRBJ1-1, with D unclear. Germline V lookup: CDR1 SNHLY, CDR2 FYNNEI. The CDR3 is 14 residues long. Trimming removed 6 bases at V and 0 bases at J, with 11 bases between. Drawing the rest from reference TRBV2 and TRBJ1-1, the complete variable domain is EPEVTQTPSHQVTQMGQEVILRCVPISNHLYFYWYRQILGQKVEFLVSFYNNEISEKSEIFDDQFSVERPDGSNFTLKIRSTKLEDSAMYFCASSPTSLNTEAFFGQGTRLTVV.

This sequence joins TRBV5-1 and TRBJ2-1; TRBD2 might be the D (6 bases). Germline-derived CDR1 and CDR2 are SGHRS and YFSETQ. V was pared by 3 bases and J by 0 bases, with 16 bases between. The CDR3 is made up of 17 amino acids. This CDR3 reads CASSSSFSGASYNEQFF. The DNA of the CDR3 is TGCGCCAGCAGCTCATCCTTTAGCGGAGCCTCCTACAATGAGCAGTTCTTC.

The chain employs TRBV27 and TRBJ1-1; no clear D gene. The CDR3 has 15 residues. Germline lookup yields CDR1 MNHEY and CDR2 SMNVEV (reference sequence). The V end was cut by 6 bases, the J end by 3 bases, with 17 bases between. The CDR3 sequence: CASSDGRNSDTEAFF. CDR3 nucleotide sequence: TGTGCCAGCAGCGATGGACGGAACTCGGACACTGAAGCTTTCTTT.

The chain recombines TRBV19 with TRBJ2-7, with no clear D. The germline CDR1 and CDR2 sequences are LNHDA and SQIVND (reference sequence). CDR3 length: 18 amino acids. V lost 1 base to trimming and J lost 2 bases, with 21 bases between them. This CDR3 is CASSIGGLQRFLPYEQYF. The CDR3 DNA reads as TGTGCCAGTAGTATAGGTGGGCTGCAAAGGTTTCTTCCCTACGAGCAGTACTTC.

The chain joins TRBV27 to TRBJ2-1; maybe TRBD2 (5 bases). Per germline, CDR1 MNHEY and CDR2 SMNVEV (reference sequence). The CDR3 runs 13 residues. With 4 bases removed from V and 10 bases from J, the gap between germline ends came to 14 bases. The CDR3 DNA sequence: TGTGCCAGCAGTTATTTAGGCAGCGGCGAGCAGTTCTTC. Protein product: CASSYLGSGEQFF.

The chain links TRBV15 to TRBJ1-4, with 7 bases fitting TRBD1. CDR1 is LNHNV and CDR2 is YYDKDF in the germline V gene (reference sequence). There are 14 residues in the CDR3. The trim removed 2 bases at V and 4 bases at J, leaving 1 base unmatched. In nucleotides, the CDR3 is TGTGCCACCAGCAGACGACAGGGTAATGAAAAACTGTTTTTT. This gives the protein CATSRRQGNEKLFF.

The chain joins TRBV9 to TRBJ1-2, with D tentatively TRBD1 (5 bases). This CDR3 spans 14 amino acids. Germline V lookup: CDR1 SGDLS, CDR2 YYNGEE. Trimming stripped 6 bases from V and 0 bases from J, with 12 bases between. CDR3 sequence: CASTKRGANYGYTF. DNA for the CDR3: TGTGCCAGCACCAAAAGGGGAGCTAACTATGGCTACACCTTC.

J is TRBJ1-5 and V is TRBV7-9; D gene uncertain. The V gene's germline CDR1 is SEHNR and CDR2 FQNEAQ (reference sequence). The CDR3 extends over 13 amino acids. Between the trimmed V and J ends, which lost 1 base and 5 bases, there was a span of 6 bases. For the CDR3, the DNA is TGTGCCAGCAGCTTAGGTACCGATCAGCCCCAGCATTTT. The encoded protein is CASSLGTDQPQHF.

In this sample, this clone turned up once. V gene TRBV5-1 combines with J gene TRBJ1-1; 10 bases align to TRBD1. V lost 9 bases, J lost 4 bases, and 6 bases stayed unmatched. From germline, CDR1 is SGHRS and CDR2 YFSETQ. The CDR3 has 13 amino acids. The CDR3 DNA sequence: TGCGCCACTCGACAGGGGGCGGCCACTGAAGCTTTCTTT. This translates into CATRQGAATEAFF.

This chain links TRBV28 with TRBJ1-2; tentatively, D is TRBD1 (5 bases). The CDR3 sequence is 12 residues long. From germline, CDR1 is MDHEN and CDR2 SYDVKM. V was shortened by 6 bases and J by 4 bases, with 9 bases between the two germline ends. In nucleotides, the CDR3 is TGTGCCAGCAGCGGGACCGGCTATGGCTACACCTTC. Translating gives CASSGTGYGYTF.

The genes are TRBV27 and TRBJ2-5; 12 nucleotides match TRBD2. The V segment lost 4 bases and the J segment 2 bases; nucleotides outside the gene matches: 5. Germline values: CDR1 MNHEY, CDR2 SMNVEV (reference sequence). This CDR3 has 16 amino acids. The CDR3 sequence: CASSSRLAGAQETQYF. The CDR3, as DNA: TGTGCCAGCAGTTCTCGACTAGCGGGGGCTCAAGAGACCCAGTACTTC.